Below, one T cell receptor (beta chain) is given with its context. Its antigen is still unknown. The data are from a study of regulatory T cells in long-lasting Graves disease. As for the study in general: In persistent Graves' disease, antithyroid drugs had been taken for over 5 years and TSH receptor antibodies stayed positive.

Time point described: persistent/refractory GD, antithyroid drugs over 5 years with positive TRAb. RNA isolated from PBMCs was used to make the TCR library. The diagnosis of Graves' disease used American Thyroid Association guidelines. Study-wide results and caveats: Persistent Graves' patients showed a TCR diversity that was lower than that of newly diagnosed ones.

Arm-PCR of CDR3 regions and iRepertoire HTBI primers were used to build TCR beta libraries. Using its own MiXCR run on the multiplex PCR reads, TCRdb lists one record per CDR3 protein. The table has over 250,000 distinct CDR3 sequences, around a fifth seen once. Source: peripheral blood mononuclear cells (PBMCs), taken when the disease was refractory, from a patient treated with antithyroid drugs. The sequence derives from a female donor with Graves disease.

Here the CDR3 DNA reads TGTGCCAGCAGTTACTCGGGACTAGCGGGAATCTACGAGCAGTACTTC. The encoded protein is CASSYSGLAGIYEQYF. V usage is TRBV6-5 and J usage is TRBJ2-7, with 13 bases that match TRBD2. Germline loops: CDR1 MNHEY, CDR2 SVGAGI. There are 16 residues in the CDR3. Trimming cost V 0 bases and J 3 bases; bases outside gene matches: 2.